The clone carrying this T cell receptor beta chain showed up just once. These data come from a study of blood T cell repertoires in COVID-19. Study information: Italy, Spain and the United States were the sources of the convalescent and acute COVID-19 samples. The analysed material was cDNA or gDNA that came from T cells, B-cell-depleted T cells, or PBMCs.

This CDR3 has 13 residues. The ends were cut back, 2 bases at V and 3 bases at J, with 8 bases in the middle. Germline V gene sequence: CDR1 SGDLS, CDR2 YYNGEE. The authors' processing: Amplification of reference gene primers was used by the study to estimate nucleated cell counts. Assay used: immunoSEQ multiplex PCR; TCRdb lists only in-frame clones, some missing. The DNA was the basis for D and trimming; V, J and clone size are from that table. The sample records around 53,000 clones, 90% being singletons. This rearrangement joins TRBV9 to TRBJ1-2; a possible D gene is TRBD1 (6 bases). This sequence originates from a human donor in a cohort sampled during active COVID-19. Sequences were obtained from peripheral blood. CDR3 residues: CASSVTGYYGYTF. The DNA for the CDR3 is TGTGCCAGCAGCGTTACAGGGTACTATGGCTACACCTTC.